The rows below give T cell receptor beta chains drawn from one sample of a study of T cells in Graves' hyperthyroidism and ophthalmopathy. TCRdb reanalysed the multiplex PCR reads using MiXCR and keeps one entry per CDR3 protein. Found here are some 580,000 distinct CDR3 sequences, approximately 15% of them singletons; the top ten hold roughly 3.4%. The sequencing sample was made of blood. These TCRs come from a woman aged 40 to 49 with Graves' ophthalmopathy. The CDR3 runs from the conserved cysteine through the conserved F or W. D genes are given only for firm matches. Clone size is given for some rows only: seen once, a few or many times, or a class if the clone is expanded.

-	many	TRBV11-2	TRBJ2-1	TGTGCCAGCAGCTTCATCAGGGCCAATGAGCAGTTCTTC	CASSFIRANEQFF
-	few	TRBV30	TRBJ2-7	TGTGCCTGGAGTCCCGGACCGCCCGCCTACGAGCAGTACTTC	CAWSPGPPAYEQYF
TRBD1	many	TRBV27	TRBJ1-2	TGTGCCAGCAGACCCCTGCGGACAGGGACGGAAGGCTACACCTTC	CASRPLRTGTEGYTF
-	few	TRBV5-8	TRBJ2-5	TGTGCCAGCCATTCCCAAGAGACCCAGTACTTC	CASHSQETQYF
-	few	TRBV25-1	TRBJ1-1	TGTGCCAGCAGTGTCCAAGGTCTAGGGGCTTTCTTT	CASSVQGLGAFF
-	many	TRBV6-1	TRBJ2-1	TGTGCCAGCATCTATTCGGTACAACCCATCGATGAGCAGTTCTTC	CASIYSVQPIDEQFF
-	few	TRBV20-1	TRBJ2-3	TGCAGTGCTCTGAGTGGCGGATGGGCAGATACGCAGTATTTT	CSALSGGWADTQYF
-	many	TRBV5-1	TRBJ2-1	TGCGCCAGCAGCTCCTCGCTTCTGGACAATGAGCAGTTCTTC	CASSSSLLDNEQFF
-	few	TRBV20-1	TRBJ1-2	TGCAGTGCCCCGGAGGAGGGTGACGGCTACACCTTC	CSAPEEGDGYTF
TRBD2	-	TRBV20-1	TRBJ2-2	TGCAGTGCTACCGGGGGGGAAGCCGGGGAGCTGTTTTTT	CSATGGEAGELFF
TRBD1	few	TRBV18	TRBJ1-5	TGTGCCAGCTCACCAGGGGAAGGGGGCCGCAATCAGCCCCAGCATTTT	CASSPGEGGRNQPQHF
-	-	TRBV5-6	TRBJ2-4	TGTGCCAGCAGCTCTTCGGTCCTAGCCAAAAACATTCAGTACTTC	CASSSSVLAKNIQYF
-	few	TRBV12-3/TRBV12-4	TRBJ1-1	TGTGCCAGCAGTTGGGGTTCGGGGGTAGGGACTGAAGCTTTCTTT	CASSWGSGVGTEAFF
-	few	TRBV11-2	TRBJ2-1	TGTGCCAGCAGCTTAGACGGCGTACCGGGGTACAATGAGCAGTTCTTC	CASSLDGVPGYNEQFF
-	many	TRBV11-2	TRBJ2-7	TGTGCCAGCAGCTTATTGGGAGGACAGGTGGATGGCGAGCAGTACTTC	CASSLLGGQVDGEQYF
TRBD1	few	TRBV20-1	TRBJ2-3	TGCAGTGCAAACAGGGGGACGCAGTATTTT	CSANRGTQYF
TRBD1	few	TRBV5-4	TRBJ2-7	TGTGCCAGCAGCGCGCAGGGGGTGACCTACGAGCAGTACTTC	CASSAQGVTYEQYF
TRBD1	many	TRBV7-2	TRBJ2-5	TGTGCCAGCAGCTTTGGGGACAGGCGAGAGACCCAGTACTTC	CASSFGDRRETQYF
-	-	TRBV28	TRBJ2-6	TGTGCCAGCAGTTCCCGACAGGCCCCTGGGGCCAACGTCCTGACTTTC	CASSSRQAPGANVLTF
-	many	TRBV30	TRBJ1-1	TGTGCCTGGAGTCTCCTGAACACTGAAGCTTTCTTT	CAWSLLNTEAFF
TRBD1	many	TRBV6-1	TRBJ2-5	TGTGCCAGCAGTATTCCCGGGACAGGGATAGAGACCCAGTACTTC	CASSIPGTGIETQYF
-	-	TRBV27	TRBJ2-1	TGTGCCAGCAGTGTGGGACGCAATGAGCAGTTCTTC	CASSVGRNEQFF
TRBD1	many	TRBV28	TRBJ1-5	TGTGCCAGCAGCAACGGACAGGGTTTCCAGCCCCAGCATTTT	CASSNGQGFQPQHF
TRBD1	many	TRBV29-1	TRBJ2-7	TGCAGCGGACACGACAGGGCTGGAGAGCAGTACTTC	CSGHDRAGEQYF
-	many	TRBV5-1	TRBJ2-7	TGCGCCAGCAGCTCCGACAGACACTCCTACGAGCAGTACTTC	CASSSDRHSYEQYF